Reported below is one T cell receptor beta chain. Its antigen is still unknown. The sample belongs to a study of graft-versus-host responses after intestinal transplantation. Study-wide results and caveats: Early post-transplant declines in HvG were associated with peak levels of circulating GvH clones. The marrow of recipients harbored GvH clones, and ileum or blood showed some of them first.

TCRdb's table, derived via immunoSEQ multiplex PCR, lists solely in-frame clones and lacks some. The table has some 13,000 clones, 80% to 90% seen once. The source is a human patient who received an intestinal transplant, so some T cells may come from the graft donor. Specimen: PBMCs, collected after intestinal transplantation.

This CDR3 is CASSLTATGFSYEQYF. CDR3 coding DNA: TGCGCCAGCAGCTTGACGGCCACGGGGTTCTCCTACGAGCAGTACTTC. The rearrangement uses TRBV5-1 and TRBJ2-7; D may be TRBD2 (5 bases). CDR1 and CDR2 from the germline V gene are SGHRS and YFSETQ. Trimming pared 1 base from V and 0 bases from J, leaving 14 bases between. The CDR3 spans 16 residues.